The clone carrying this TCR beta chain has more than one count but fewer than ten. V lost 4 bases and J 7 bases, leaving 18 bases between the germline ends. The CDR3 loop spans 15 amino acids. CDR1 and CDR2 from the germline V gene are SGHRS and YFSETQ. These data are taken from a study of T-cell memory formation after mild COVID-19. TCRdb independently ran MiXCR on the 5' RACE reads; one entry per CDR3 protein. The sample includes around 300,000 distinct CDR3 sequences, roughly 15% of them seen just once. The receptor was isolated from a man younger than 30 who had mild COVID-19 (a few samples of this study predate the infection). Cell type and time point are not known. The sample was PBMCs or a T cell subset sorted from them (not recorded which). The chain uses TRBV5-1 and TRBJ2-1; D is unclear. CDR3: CASSTRTTLGNEQFF. In DNA, the CDR3 is TGCGCCAGCAGCACCCGGACCACCCTGGGGAATGAGCAGTTCTTC.